The rows below give T cell receptor beta chains drawn from one sample of a study of cytomegalovirus exposure and HLA in healthy donors. Assay: immunoSEQ multiplex PCR; the TCRdb copy retains only in-frame clones and omits some. The table includes approximately 170,000 clones, roughly three quarters detected once. Sample: PBMCs. These TCRs come from a woman aged 18-35 years in good health and CMV-seronegative. Both conserved end residues are part of each CDR3.

TRBV6-5	TRBJ1-2	15	CASSYTPQVSYGYTF
TRBV19	TRBJ2-6	15	CASTPSLSGANVLTF
TRBV6-1	TRBJ2-1	21	CASSEERGGLAVLRAGNEQFF
TRBV7-8	TRBJ1-6	15	CASSLEGAGASPLHF
TRBV13	TRBJ1-1	14	CASSLVEDNTEAFF
TRBV15	TRBJ1-1	15	CATSKLQVVATEAFF
TRBV14	TRBJ1-1	15	CASSQAGTAFTEAFF
TRBV9	TRBJ1-1	13	CASSPRGNTEAFF
TRBV13	TRBJ2-7	13	CASSLGELYEQYF
TRBV6-5	TRBJ1-3	15	CASSYFKGAGNTIYF
TRBV6-1	TRBJ2-7	14	CASSEVTASYEQYF